Following are 18 T cell receptor beta chains from one sample sequenced in a study of T cells in Graves' hyperthyroidism and ophthalmopathy. TCR beta CDR3 region amplification was performed from RNA transcripts. First-round RT-PCR targeting the TCR CDR3 was performed with the HTBI primer set. TCRdb itself ran the multiplex PCR reads through MiXCR, one entry per CDR3 protein. Among a few hundred thousand distinct CDR3 sequences listed, more than 45% were seen once. The sample was peripheral blood or thyroid tissue (not recorded which). The receptors here all came from a woman between 18 and 29 years old with Graves' hyperthyroidism.

V gene TRBV5-8 combines with J gene TRBJ1-6; 10 bases map to TRBD1. Unmatched junction bases numbered 4, after V lost 3 bases and J lost 7 bases. This CDR3 contains 15 residues. The germline gives CDR1 SGHTS, CDR2 YDEGEE. As DNA, the CDR3 is TGTGCCAGCAGCTCCCGGGACAGGGGAAATTCACCCCTCCACTTT. Its protein product is CASSSRDRGNSPLHF.

As concerns this clonotype: This CDR3 is missing its conserved last phenylalanine or tryptophan, likely due to a read error. The DNA is omitted, as the CDR3 cannot be located on it reliably, and the CDR3 follows TCRdb's listing. This chain uses TRBV19 with TRBJ2-1; TRBD2, the table's D call, was not compared with the DNA. The germline gives CDR1 LNHDA, CDR2 SQIVND (reference sequence). The CDR3 spans 9 amino acids, including both terminal residues. CDR3 sequence reads: CASSMGLAG.

This clonotype was seen only a few times. The chain carries TRBV29-1 and TRBJ2-1, with a possible D match to TRBD1 (5 bases). CDR3 length equals 13 residues. The germline gives CDR1 SQVTM, CDR2 ANQGSEA. Trimming removed 7 bases at V and 6 bases at J, with 16 bases between. The DNA for the CDR3 is TGCAGCGCTACAGGACCATCCCGCAATGAGCAGTTCTTC. Its translation is CSATGPSRNEQFF.

The V and J genes are TRBV20-1 and TRBJ2-5; D is possibly TRBD1 (5 bases). The CDR3 consists of 13 residues. V was cut by 5 bases and J by 5 bases, with 15 bases left in between. From germline, CDR1 is DFQATT and CDR2 SNEGSKA (reference sequence). The CDR3 DNA reads TGCAGTGCTCCTGACAGCGACTGGGAGACCCAGTACTTC. Translating it yields CSAPDSDWETQYF.

A single count supports this clonotype. The junction shows a germline mismatch at one end, possibly a read error. The J gene is TRBJ2-5, the V gene TRBV20-1; maybe TRBD2 (6 bases). The CDR3 sequence is 15 residues long. Germline V gives CDR1 DFQATT, CDR2 SNEGSKA (reference sequence). The CDR3 DNA follows: TGCAGTGCTGGATCGAACTGGCGGGATCAAGAGGCCCAGTACTTC. Its protein is CSAGSNWRDQEAQYF.

By proportion, this clonotype is medium-sized. The chain has TRBV30 and TRBJ2-6; the D gene could be TRBD1 or TRBD2 (6 bases each). The germline CDR1 and CDR2 sequences are GTSNPN and SVGIG (reference sequence). This CDR3 comprises 16 residues. V lost 0 bases and J lost 2, with 11 bases in between. The CDR3 loop is CAWSVTGATGANVLTF. As DNA, the CDR3 is TGTGCCTGGAGTGTAACGGGGGCTACTGGGGCCAACGTCCTGACTTTC.

This rearrangement joins TRBV29-1 to TRBJ1-5; no clear D gene. Trimming removed 6 bases from V and 9 bases from J, with 3 bases in between. The CDR3 has 8 amino acids. Germline V gene sequence: CDR1 SQVTM, CDR2 ANQGSEA. CDR3 DNA: TGCAGCGTCCCGCCCCAGCATTTT. Amino acid sequence: CSVPPQHF. Variable domain in full (rest from reference TRBV29-1 and TRBJ1-5): SAVISQKPSRDICQRGTSLTIQCQVDSQVTMMFWYRQQPGQSLTLIATANQGSEATYESGFVIDKFPISRPNLTFSTLTVSNMSPEDSSIYLCSVPPQHFGDGTRLSIL.

This clonotype was detected ten times or more. The junction shows a germline mismatch at one end, possibly a read error. This chain connects TRBV20-1 to TRBJ2-5; 8 bases match TRBD2. Looked up from germline, CDR1 is DFQATT and CDR2 is SNEGSKA (reference sequence). This CDR3 has 13 residues. The DNA for the CDR3 is TGCAGTGCTCTAGCGGGCAACCAAGGGACCCAGTACTTC. Protein: CSALAGNQGTQYF.

This rearrangement joins TRBV12-3 or TRBV12-4 to TRBJ2-5, with 12 positions matching TRBD2. This CDR3 is built from 15 residues. Unmatched junction bases numbered 9, after V lost 7 bases and J lost 6 bases. The CDR3 DNA reads as TGTGCCAGCACCAGACTAGCGGGAGATGTAAAGACCCAGTACTTC. Translation gives CASTRLAGDVKTQYF.

Points on this clonotype: The junction departs from the called germline gene at one end, perhaps through a read error. This sequence joins TRBV5-1 and TRBJ1-3, with D possibly being TRBD1 (5 bases). CDR3 length: 14 residues. The germline CDR1 and CDR2 sequences are SGHRS and YFSETQ. CDR3 DNA: TGCGTCAGCAGCCGGGACGGATCTGGAAACACCATATATTTT. Translation gives CVSSRDGSGNTIYF. Complete variable domain (other parts from reference TRBV5-1 and TRBJ1-3): KAGVTQTPRYLIKTRGQQVTLSCSPISGHRSVSWYQQTPGQGLQFLFEYFSETQRNKGNFPGRFSGRQFSNSRSEMNVSTLELGDSALYLCVSSRDGSGNTIYFGEGSWLTVV.

This clonotype was recorded many times. The rearrangement links TRBV7-9 to TRBJ1-1; D is unclear. Germline V CDR1 and CDR2: SEHNR, FQNEAQ (reference sequence). V shed 5 bases and J shed 10 bases, with 14 bases lying between them. The CDR3 totals 12 residues. The CDR3 region has the DNA TGTGCCAGCAGCCAGACCGGAGTGGGAGCTTTCTTT. Amino acids: CASSQTGVGAFF.

This rearrangement joins TRBV20-1 to TRBJ2-7, with D perhaps matching TRBD2 (5 bases). This CDR3 comprises 14 residues. The V and J ends lost 0 bases and 10 bases respectively, with 19 bases between them. Germline values: CDR1 DFQATT, CDR2 SNEGSKA (reference sequence). CDR3: CSARDWRASASQYF. The CDR3 DNA is TGCAGTGCTAGAGATTGGCGGGCGTCAGCGTCCCAGTACTTC.

The V gene is TRBV6-6, the J gene TRBJ1-4, with TRBD1 as a possible D gene (6 bases). V lost 5 bases to trimming and J lost 8 bases, with 12 bases between them. This CDR3 contains 13 residues. Germline-derived CDR1 and CDR2 are MNHNY and SVGAGI (reference sequence). The CDR3 is CASSGEGGEKLFF. The CDR3 nucleotides are TGTGCCAGCAGTGGGGAGGGGGGGGAAAAACTGTTTTTT.

The J gene is TRBJ1-2, the V gene TRBV19; D unclear. CDR3 size: 14 residues. CDR1 and CDR2 from the germline V gene are LNHDA and SQIVND (reference sequence). Trimming took off 5 bases at V and 0 bases at J, with 10 bases between the two ends. The CDR3 DNA reads as TGTGCCAGTAGTCAAGAGCGGGCTAACTATGGCTACACCTTC. Translating it yields CASSQERANYGYTF.

As concerns this clonotype: A read error may produce the germline difference seen at one junction end. The CDR3 DNA follows: TGTGCCAGCAGCGGCCGGACAGGGAACACTGAGGCTTTCTTT. Its translation: CASSGRTGNTEAFF. The chain has TRBV7-8 and TRBJ1-1, with 8 bases lining up with TRBD1. Germline CDR1 SGHVS, CDR2 FQNEAQ. The CDR3 length is 14 residues.

This clonotype was counted many times. The V gene is TRBV9, the J gene TRBJ1-4; D uncertain. The CDR3 consists of 15 residues. Trimming cost V 0 bases and J 7 bases, with 13 bases left between them. Germline CDR1 SGDLS, CDR2 YYNGEE. The CDR3 loop reads CASSVEDGILEKLFF. CDR3 in DNA: TGTGCCAGCAGCGTAGAGGACGGTATTCTTGAAAAACTGTTTTTT.

Ten or more counts support this clonotype. The chain joins TRBV12-3 or TRBV12-4 to TRBJ2-7, with D perhaps assigned TRBD1 or TRBD2 (5 bases each). The germline V and J ends were trimmed by 6 bases and 3 bases, with 15 bases remaining between them. The CDR3 totals 14 residues. CDR3 residues: CASSLGDLRYEQYF. CDR3 bases: TGTGCCAGCAGCCTCGGGGACCTCCGCTACGAGCAGTACTTC.

This clonotype has a count of ten or more. V usage is TRBV11-3 and J usage is TRBJ1-1; D may be TRBD1 (5 bases). Germline CDR1 is SGHNT and CDR2 is YENEEA. V was shortened by 2 bases and J by 0 bases, with 7 bases between the two germline ends. CDR3 length: 14 residues. The CDR3 DNA reads TGTGCCAGCAGCTTATGGGGGATGAACACTGAAGCTTTCTTT. Protein product: CASSLWGMNTEAFF.